Following are 26 T cell receptor beta chains from one sample sequenced in a study of T cells in Graves' hyperthyroidism and ophthalmopathy. Authors of the study amplified TCR beta CDR3 regions from RNA transcripts. Researchers ran a first-round RT-PCR on the TCR CDR3 using the HTBI primer set. TCRdb re-called the multiplex PCR reads through MiXCR, storing one row per CDR3 protein. The sample shows roughly 400,000 distinct CDR3 sequences, 15% to 19% of them seen only once. Sequenced sample: blood. The receptors come from a woman younger than 35 with Graves' hyperthyroidism that later progressed to Graves' ophthalmopathy.

This clonotype has ten or more counts. CDR3 sequence: CASSEEAGATGELFF. CDR3 nucleotides: TGTGCCAGCAGTGAAGAGGCCGGAGCAACCGGGGAGCTGTTTTTT. The chain joins TRBV2 to TRBJ2-2; D call uncertain. Germline lookup yields CDR1 SNHLY and CDR2 FYNNEI. The germline V and J ends were trimmed by 1 base and 5 bases, with 11 bases remaining between them. The CDR3 sequence is 15 residues long.

The CDR3 nucleotides are TGTGCCAGCAGCACGGGGAGGACTAATGAAAAACTGTTTTTT. Its translation: CASSTGRTNEKLFF. The rearrangement uses TRBV5-4 and TRBJ1-4; D uncertain. Trimming removed 4 bases at V and 2 bases at J, with 9 bases between. CDR3 length: 14 amino acids. Germline-derived CDR1 and CDR2 are SGHNT and YYREEE (reference sequence).

This CDR3 is CSARQAGRHYEQYF. DNA of the CDR3: TGCAGTGCTAGACAAGCGGGAAGGCACTACGAGCAGTACTTC. V usage is TRBV20-1 and J usage is TRBJ2-7; 7 positions match TRBD2. The CDR3 has 14 residues. The germline V gene has CDR1 DFQATT and CDR2 SNEGSKA (reference sequence). The junction had 7 bases not matched to a gene; V was cut back by 2 bases and J by 3 bases.

This clonotype turned up a few times. The chain employs TRBV24-1 and TRBJ2-1, with D perhaps matching TRBD1 (6 bases). The CDR3 has 13 residues. The germline CDR1 and CDR2 sequences are KGHDR and SFDVKD. V lost 0 bases and J 10 bases, leaving 9 bases between the germline ends. The CDR3 region is CATSDLRQVEQFF. The CDR3 DNA is TGTGCCACCAGTGATTTGCGACAGGTAGAGCAGTTCTTC.

The chain joins TRBV7-9 to TRBJ2-7; D possibly corresponds to TRBD1 (5 bases). The CDR3 has 16 amino acids. V shed 2 bases and J shed 4 bases, with 18 bases lying between them. Germline V lookup: CDR1 SEHNR, CDR2 FQNEAQ (reference sequence). CDR3 in DNA: TGTGCCAGCAGCTTATATACAGACAGATGGGCATACGAGCAGTACTTC. It encodes CASSLYTDRWAYEQYF. Variable domain in full (rest from reference TRBV7-9 and TRBJ2-7): DTGVSQNPRHKITKRGQNVTFRCDPISEHNRLYWYRQTLGQGPEFLTYFQNEAQLEKSRLLSDRFSAERPKGSFSTLEIQRTEQGDSAMYLCASSLYTDRWAYEQYFGPGTRLTVT.

This clonotype appeared a few times. A much larger clonotype is one base distant, so this may be a read error. The chain carries TRBV30 and TRBJ2-3; D call uncertain. From germline, CDR1 is GTSNPN and CDR2 SVGIG (reference sequence). The V end was cut by 4 bases, the J end by 4 bases, with 9 bases between. This CDR3 has 12 amino acids. CDR3 residues: CAWNVPADTQYF. CDR3 DNA: TGTGCCTGGAATGTACCGGCAGATACGCAGTATTTT.

V gene TRBV6-5 combines with J gene TRBJ2-7, with 9 positions matching TRBD2. There are 18 residues in the CDR3. The germline gives CDR1 MNHEY, CDR2 SVGAGI. The junction had 14 bases not matched to a gene; V was cut back by 0 bases and J by 5 bases. CDR3 DNA: TGTGCCAGCAGTTACTCGACGAGAGGTCTAGCGGGAAACCACGAGCAGTACTTC. It specifies CASSYSTRGLAGNHEQYF.

The table lists this clonotype with many counts. The V gene is TRBV12-3 or TRBV12-4, the J gene TRBJ2-1, with 10 bases matching TRBD2. V was clipped by 7 bases and J by 12 bases; unmatched bases: 6. The CDR3 totals 12 residues. The CDR3 sequence: CASTLAGAGQFF. The CDR3 DNA follows: TGTGCCAGCACCCTAGCGGGAGCAGGGCAGTTCTTC.

V and J are TRBV7-2 and TRBJ2-7; 7 bases align to TRBD2. CDR3 length: 16 residues. V gave up 5 bases and J gave up 2 bases; unmatched junction bases: 12. Germline V gene sequence: CDR1 SGHTA, CDR2 FQGNSA. CDR3 in amino acids: CASSREGWEGTYEQYF. For the CDR3, the DNA is TGTGCCAGCAGCCGAGAGGGCTGGGAGGGAACCTACGAGCAGTACTTC.

The chain couples TRBV19 to TRBJ2-7, with 10 bases matching TRBD2. The J segment lost 0 bases and the V segment lost 5 bases, leaving 4 bases of the junction unmatched. Germline CDR1 LNHDA, CDR2 SQIVND (reference sequence). CDR3 size: 15 residues. CDR3 amino acids: CASSVGLAASYEQYF. The CDR3 coding sequence is TGTGCCAGTAGTGTAGGACTAGCGGCCTCCTACGAGCAGTACTTC.

A few counts support this clonotype. This chain connects TRBV4-2 to TRBJ1-2; D call uncertain. Trimming left V 3 bases short and J 3 bases short, with 20 bases between. CDR1 LGHNA and CDR2 YNFKEQ come from the germline V gene. The CDR3 extends over 17 amino acids. CDR3 residues: CASSQDLTAQGHYGYTF. The CDR3, as DNA: TGTGCCAGCAGCCAGGACCTGACGGCTCAAGGCCACTATGGCTACACCTTC.

The gene calls are TRBV6-1 and TRBJ1-2; D is uncertain. Trimming removed 6 bases at V and 7 bases at J, with 9 bases between. The germline V gene has CDR1 MNHNS and CDR2 SASEGT. The CDR3 spans 11 residues. This chain's CDR3 is CASRRNSGYTF. The CDR3 DNA reads as TGTGCCAGCAGACGTAACAGTGGCTACACCTTC.

This clonotype was observed a few times. This chain uses TRBV7-9 with TRBJ2-7, with 11 bases fitting TRBD1. Trimming removed 5 bases from V and 8 bases from J; junction bases left unmatched: 8. Germline CDR1 and CDR2: SEHNR and FQNEAQ (reference sequence). The CDR3 extends over 14 amino acids. Written as DNA, the CDR3 is TGTGCCAGCAGCCCGCCGGGACAGGGGGTCAAGCAGTACTTC. It encodes CASSPPGQGVKQYF.

This clonotype was seen a handful of times. This chain uses TRBV5-6 with TRBJ1-1; TRBD1 aligns across 8 bases. With V trimmed by 3 bases and J by 4 bases, 23 bases remained unmatched. Germline V gene lookup returns CDR1 SGHDT and CDR2 YYEEEE. This CDR3 comprises 20 residues. This CDR3 is CASSSSIRDRPLQLGTEAFF. For the CDR3, the DNA is TGTGCCAGCAGCTCATCTATCCGGGACAGGCCACTTCAGTTGGGCACTGAAGCTTTCTTT.

This clonotype appeared many times. The DNA for the CDR3 is TGTGCCAGCAGCTCCGGGGGAATTCCCAATCAGCCCCAGCATTTT. It translates to CASSSGGIPNQPQHF. The gene calls are TRBV7-8 and TRBJ1-5; maybe TRBD1 (5 bases). Germline values: CDR1 SGHVS, CDR2 FQNEAQ. V was trimmed by 4 bases and J by 3 bases, leaving 13 bases between them. The CDR3 runs to 15 residues.

This clonotype was counted only a few times. The chain recombines TRBV6-1 with TRBJ2-1, with a possible D match to TRBD1 (5 bases). The CDR3 has 13 amino acids. V gave up 7 bases and J gave up 2 bases, with 9 bases separating them. The germline gives CDR1 MNHNS, CDR2 SASEGT. CDR3 in DNA: TGTGCCAGCACCGTGGGGCCCTACAATGAGCAGTTCTTC. It encodes CASTVGPYNEQFF.

This clonotype appeared a few times. The V and J genes are TRBV20-1 and TRBJ2-2; D is perhaps TRBD1 (6 bases). The V end was cut by 1 base, the J end by 1 base, with 22 bases between. CDR1 and CDR2 from the germline V gene are DFQATT and SNEGSKA (reference sequence). The length of the CDR3 is 19 residues. The CDR3 sequence: CSARGWTERKAKNTGELFF. In DNA, the CDR3 is TGCAGTGCTAGAGGGTGGACAGAGCGGAAAGCGAAGAACACCGGGGAGCTGTTTTTT.

J is TRBJ2-1 and V is TRBV14, with 12 nucleotides matching TRBD2. CDR1 is SGHDN, CDR2 FVKESK, per germline. Losses at the gene ends were 4 bases for V and 3 bases for J; bases not matched to a gene: 4. This CDR3 spans 16 amino acids. The chain's CDR3 is CASSRLTSGSYNEQFF. In nucleotides, the CDR3 is TGTGCCAGCAGCCGGCTGACTAGCGGGAGCTACAATGAGCAGTTCTTC.

This clonotype appeared many times. V is TRBV7-2 and J is TRBJ1-6; TRBD1 matches 9 bases. The CDR3 totals 15 residues. CDR1 and CDR2 from the germline V gene are SGHTA and FQGNSA. V gave up 2 bases and J gave up 6 bases; unmatched junction bases: 2. The DNA of the CDR3 is TGTGCCAGCAGCTTAATGGGACAGGGTAATTCACCCCTCCACTTT. Translating it yields CASSLMGQGNSPLHF.

This clonotype came up many times. J is TRBJ2-1 and V is TRBV11-2; TRBD1 might be the D (5 bases). CDR1 SGHAT and CDR2 FQNNGV come from the germline V gene. Trimming took 6 bases from V and 8 from J, leaving 11 bases between them. The CDR3 has 12 residues. The DNA for the CDR3 is TGTGCCAGCAGGGGGCCCATTGATGAGCAGTTCTTC. Residues: CASRGPIDEQFF. The complete variable domain, with remaining parts taken from reference TRBV11-2 and TRBJ2-1, reads EAGVAQSPRYKIIEKRQSVAFWCNPISGHATLYWYQQILGQGPKLLIQFQNNGVVDDSQLPKDRFSAERLKGVDSTLKIQPAKLEDSAVYLCASRGPIDEQFFGPGTRLTVL.

The sample holds many counts of this clonotype. This CDR3 is CSAKRRDMPYEQYF. The CDR3 nucleotides are TGCAGTGCCAAACGCCGGGATATGCCCTACGAGCAGTACTTC. This chain uses TRBV20-1 with TRBJ2-7, with a possible D match to TRBD2 (5 bases). V lost 6 bases and J lost 2, with 17 bases in between. This CDR3 contains 14 residues. Germline V gene data show CDR1 as DFQATT and CDR2 as SNEGSKA (reference sequence).

V gene TRBV6-2 or TRBV6-3 combines with J gene TRBJ2-6; perhaps TRBD2 as D (6 bases). The CDR3 spans 17 residues. CDR1 MNHEY and CDR2 SVGEGT come from the germline V gene. V gave up 2 bases and J gave up 4 bases, with 15 bases separating them. CDR3 sequence: CASSYKPGGRGANVLTF. The CDR3 DNA is TGTGCCAGCAGTTACAAGCCAGGAGGGCGCGGGGCCAACGTCCTGACTTTC.

This clonotype was counted a single time. A much larger clone lies a single base off, so this may be a read error. The V and J genes are TRBV2 and TRBJ2-7; 7 bases map to TRBD1. Trimming took 2 bases from V and 1 from J; bases not matched to a gene: 5. This CDR3 has 15 amino acids. CDR1 and CDR2 (germline): SNHLY, FYNNEI. The CDR3 nucleotides read TGTGCCAGCAGTGAAAGGGGGCAGGGTTCCTACGAGCAGTACTTC. Encoded protein: CASSERGQGSYEQYF.

There are many counts of this clonotype. The chain combines TRBV3-1 with TRBJ2-1; D is ambiguous. Looked up from germline, CDR1 is LGHDT and CDR2 is YNNKEL (reference sequence). The V gene lost 1 base and the J gene lost 5 bases, with 12 bases spanning the gap. The CDR3 totals 15 residues. CDR3 DNA sequence: TGTGCCAGCAGCCAAGGTCCCGCGAAAGACAATGAGCAGTTCTTC. This gives the protein CASSQGPAKDNEQFF.

Many counts were recorded for this clonotype. V usage is TRBV28 and J usage is TRBJ1-5; D remains unclear. The length of the CDR3 is 12 residues. Germline V gene data show CDR1 as MDHEN and CDR2 as SYDVKM. Trimming cost V 11 bases and J 4 bases, with 12 bases left between them. The CDR3 loop reads CAAGGLNQPQHF. The CDR3, as DNA: TGTGCCGCGGGTGGACTGAATCAGCCCCAGCATTTT.

At least ten counts were recorded for this clonotype. This chain connects TRBV27 to TRBJ2-1; TRBD2 matches at 12 bases. Germline CDR1 reads MNHEY; CDR2 reads SMNVEV (reference sequence). CDR3 length: 17 residues. The V gene end was trimmed by 4 bases and the J gene end by 3 bases; junction bases not matched to a gene: 7. The CDR3, as DNA: TGTGCCAGCAGTTCCCGACTAGCGGGAGAAGTCTACAATGAGCAGTTCTTC. Translating gives CASSSRLAGEVYNEQFF.